The 10 T cell receptor beta chains given below trace back to one sample, sequenced in a study of T cell clonality in common variable immunodeficiency. TCRdb's table, derived via immunoSEQ multiplex PCR, lists solely in-frame clones and lacks some. Singletons are absent from the sample, which has some 52,000 clones. The sample taken for sequencing was peripheral blood mononuclear cells. The source is a person aged 18 to 69 in good health.

On this clone: The CDR3 end falls 3 residues outside the read, so it is completed with the germline J gene. The chain couples TRBV6-1 to TRBJ1-2; no clear D. This CDR3 has 16 amino acids. Germline CDR1 reads MNHNS; CDR2 reads SASEGT. V was clipped by 2 bases and J by 1 base, with 14 bases between them. CDR3 amino acids: CASSERRVLYNYGYTF. CDR3 bases read: TGTGCCAGCAGTGAAAGGAGGGTCCTGTATAACTATGGC.

This clone has at least ten counts. The read ends 3 residues before the CDR3 terminus; that terminus is restored from the germline J gene. The V call is TRBV12-3 or TRBV12-4, the J call TRBJ2-1, with D possibly being TRBD2 (6 bases). Trimming shortened V by 7 bases and J by 9 bases, and 16 bases separated the two germline ends. The CDR3 extends over 13 amino acids. The CDR3 sequence is CASTLPGLFEQFF. CDR3 DNA (partial): TGTGCCAGCACCCTACCGGGACTTTTTGAG.

This clone has a count of ten or more. The read ends 3 residues before the CDR3 terminus; that terminus is restored from the germline J gene. The J gene is TRBJ2-1, the V gene TRBV19; 7 bases match TRBD1. CDR3 length: 16 amino acids. V trimming: 9 bases; J trimming: 4 bases; junction bases outside the gene matches: 15. Germline CDR1 and CDR2: LNHDA and SQIVND (reference sequence). Here the CDR3 reads CASQRSPGQLYNEQFF. The CDR3 bases that were read are TGTGCCAGCCAAAGGTCTCCGGGACAGTTGTACAATGAG.

This clone showed up many times. Read data end 3 residues before the CDR3 end; the end is taken from the germline J gene. The gene calls are TRBV20-1 and TRBJ2-7, with D uncertain. V lost 4 bases and J lost 5, with 15 bases in between. Germline V gene sequence: CDR1 DFQATT, CDR2 SNEGSKA (reference sequence). This CDR3 contains 13 residues. The CDR3 sequence: CSAIKGRPNEQYF. The part of the CDR3 DNA that was read is TGCAGTGCTATCAAAGGCAGGCCCAACGAG.

The sample holds many counts of this clone. The missing CDR3 end, 3 residues past where the read stops, is filled in from the germline J gene. The V call is TRBV4-2, the J call TRBJ2-1; TRBD2 matches at 11 bases. In germline, CDR1 is LGHNA, CDR2 YNFKEQ. The CDR3 has 17 amino acids. V shed 2 bases and J 7 bases; nucleotides not matched to a gene: 10. The sequenced part of the CDR3 DNA is TGTGCCAGCAGCCAACTCTCGGCTAGCGGGAGGAGGAATGAG. This translates into CASSQLSASGRRNE. The whole CDR3 protein reads CASSQLSASGRRNEQFF.

Many counts were recorded for this clone. The read stops 3 residues short of the end of the CDR3; the missing end is completed from the germline J gene. Other DNA sequences in the sample encode the same CDR3. The V call is TRBV7-2, the J call TRBJ2-3; unclear D gene. The V and J ends lost 5 bases and 1 base respectively, with 7 bases between them. From germline, CDR1 is SGHTA and CDR2 FQGNSA. The CDR3 contains 13 residues. The CDR3 protein is CASSPRGTDTQYF. Partial CDR3 DNA: TGTGCCAGCAGCCCCCGCGGCACAGATACG. Variable domain in full (rest from reference TRBV7-2 and TRBJ2-3): GAGVSQSPSNKVTEKGKDVELRCDPISGHTALYWYRQSLGQGLEFLIYFQGNSAPDKSGLPSDRFSAERTGGSVSTLTIQRTQQEDSAVYLCASSPRGTDTQYFGPGTRLTVL.

This clone occurred a few times. The read ends 3 residues before the CDR3 terminus; that terminus is restored from the germline J gene. This rearrangement joins TRBV30 to TRBJ1-2; D gene uncertain. There are 14 residues in the CDR3. Germline V CDR1 and CDR2: GTSNPN, SVGIG (reference sequence). The CDR3 sequence is CAWTSGFSTDTYTF. CDR3 bases read: TGTGCCTGGACTAGCGGGTTTAGCACAGATACC.

This clone was seen a handful of times. Within the sample, other DNA sequences also encode this same CDR3. CDR3 DNA (partial): TGTGCCTGGAGTTCCAGTGGGGGCGGTGGC. Its translation: CAWSSSGGGG. The whole CDR3 sequence is CAWSSSGGGGYTF. The chain links TRBV30 to TRBJ1-2; tentatively, D is TRBD1 (6 bases). The read finishes 3 residues shy of the CDR3 end, and the germline J gene is used to complete it. The CDR3 is 13 residues long. In germline, CDR1 is GTSNPN, CDR2 SVGIG (reference sequence). The V end lost 2 bases, the J end lost 7 bases, and 14 bases lay between the germline ends. The full variable domain, rest sourced from reference TRBV30 and TRBJ1-2, is SQTIHQWPATLVQPVGSPLSLECTVEGTSNPNLYWYRQAAGRGLQLLFYSVGIGQISSEVPQNLSASRPQDRQFILSSKKLLLSDSGFYLCAWSSSGGGGYTFGSGTRLTVV.

In this sample, this clone turned up many times. The sequence runs out 3 residues before the end of the CDR3; the remainder is reconstructed from the germline J gene. The chain recombines TRBV5-4 with TRBJ2-2; 9 positions match TRBD2. Per germline, CDR1 SGHNT and CDR2 YYREEE (reference sequence). CDR3 length: 12 amino acids. The CDR3 DNA, read in part, is TGTGCCAGCAGCCCGGGACTAGCTCTG. Translated, it gives CASSPGLAL. In full, the CDR3 is CASSPGLALLFF.

The table lists this clone with many counts. The observed sequence ends 3 residues before the CDR3 terminus, with the missing tail filled in from the germline J gene. The chain joins TRBV7-6 to TRBJ1-6; 7 nucleotides align to TRBD1. V lost 5 bases and J lost 9; bases outside the gene matches: 7. The CDR3 length is 14 residues. CDR1 and CDR2 (germline): SGHVS, FNYEAQ. The DNA read from the CDR3 is TGTGCCAGCAGCCGGTCAGGGGGAAGTTCACCC. It translates to CASSRSGGSSP. The complete CDR3 reads CASSRSGGSSPLHF. The full variable domain, completed using reference TRBV7-6 and TRBJ1-6, is GAGVSQSPRYKVTKRGQDVALRCDPISGHVSLYWYRQALGQGPEFLTYFNYEAQQDKSGLPNDRFSAERPEGSISTLTIQRTEQRDSAMYRCASSRSGGSSPLHFGNGTRLTVT.